This section outlines one TCR beta chain sequence together with its context. Germline V gene lookup returns CDR1 SGHVS and CDR2 FQNEAQ. The length of the CDR3 is 17 residues. Trimming took 5 bases from V and 1 from J, leaving 18 bases between them. PCR was performed a second time for about 7 to 12 cycles using a sample-barcoded 5' primer and a J-beta primer mix. Each CDR3 protein gets one entry after TCRdb re-called the 5' RACE reads with MiXCR. The sample has hundreds of thousands of distinct CDR3 sequences, around two thirds seen once. The sample comes from a study of blood T cells in healthy people across ages.

This chain uses TRBV7-8 with TRBJ2-4; D is possibly TRBD1 or TRBD2 (6 bases each). The source material was blood. The source is a man aged 30 to 39 in good health. For the CDR3, the DNA is TGTGCCAGCAGCCCTCCACCGGGGGCGCGGGCCAAAAACATTCAGTACTTC. It is translated as CASSPPPGARAKNIQYF.